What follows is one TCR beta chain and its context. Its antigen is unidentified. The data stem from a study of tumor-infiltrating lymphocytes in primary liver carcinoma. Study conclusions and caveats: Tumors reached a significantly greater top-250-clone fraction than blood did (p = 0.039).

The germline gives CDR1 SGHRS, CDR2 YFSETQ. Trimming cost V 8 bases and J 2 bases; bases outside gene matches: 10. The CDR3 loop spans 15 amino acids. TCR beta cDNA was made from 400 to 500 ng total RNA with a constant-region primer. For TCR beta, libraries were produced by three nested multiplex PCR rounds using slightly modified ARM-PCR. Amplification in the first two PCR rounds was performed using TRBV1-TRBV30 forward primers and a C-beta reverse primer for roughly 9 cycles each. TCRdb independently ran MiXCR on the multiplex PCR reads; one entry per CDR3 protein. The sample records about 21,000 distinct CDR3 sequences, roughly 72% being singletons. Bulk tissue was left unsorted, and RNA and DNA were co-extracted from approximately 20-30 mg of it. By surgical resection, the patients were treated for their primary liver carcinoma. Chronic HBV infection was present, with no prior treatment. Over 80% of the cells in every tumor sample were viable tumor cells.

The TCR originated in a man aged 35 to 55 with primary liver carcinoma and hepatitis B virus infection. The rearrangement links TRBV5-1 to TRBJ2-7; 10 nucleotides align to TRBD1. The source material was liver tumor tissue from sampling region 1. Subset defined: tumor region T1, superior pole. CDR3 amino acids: CASRRGQGFAYEQYF. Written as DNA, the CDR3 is TGCGCCAGTAGACGGGGACAGGGGTTTGCCTACGAGCAGTACTTC.